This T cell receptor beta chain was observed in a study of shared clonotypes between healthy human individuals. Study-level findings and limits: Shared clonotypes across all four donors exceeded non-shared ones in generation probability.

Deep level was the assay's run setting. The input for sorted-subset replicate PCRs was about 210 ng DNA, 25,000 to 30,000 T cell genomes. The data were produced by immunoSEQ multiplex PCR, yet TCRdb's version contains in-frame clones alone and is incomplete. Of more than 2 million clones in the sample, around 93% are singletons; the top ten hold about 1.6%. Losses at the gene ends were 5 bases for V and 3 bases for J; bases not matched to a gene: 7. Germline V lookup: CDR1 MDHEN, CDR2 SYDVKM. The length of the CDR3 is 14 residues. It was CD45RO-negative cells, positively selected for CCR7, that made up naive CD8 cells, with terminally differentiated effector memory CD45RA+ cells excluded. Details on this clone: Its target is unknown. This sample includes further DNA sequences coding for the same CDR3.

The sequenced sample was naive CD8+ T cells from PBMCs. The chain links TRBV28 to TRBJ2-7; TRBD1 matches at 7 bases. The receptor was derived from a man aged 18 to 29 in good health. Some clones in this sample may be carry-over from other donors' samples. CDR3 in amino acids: CASSPPDRDYEQYF. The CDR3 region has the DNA TGTGCCAGCAGTCCTCCTGACAGGGACTACGAGCAGTACTTC.